The rows below give T cell receptor beta chains drawn from one sample of a study of T cell responses to AZD1222 COVID-19 vaccine. Data came from immunoSEQ multiplex PCR; TCRdb stores just in-frame clones and leaves some out. The sample lists about 180,000 clones; around 94% were seen once. Sequencing used peripheral blood, obtained 28 days after the second AZD1222 dose. These receptor sequences come from an adult who received the AZD1222 COVID-19 vaccine. Both conserved end residues are part of each CDR3. Clone size is not always given. Where it is, it says once, few, many or a class for expanded clones.

cdr3_aa j_call cdr3_length v_call clone_size
CSVKSGGINIQYF TRBJ2-4 13 TRBV29-1 -
CASSLARGTEAFF TRBJ1-1 13 TRBV7-6 -
CASSLGTALNNEQYF TRBJ2-7 15 TRBV9 -
CASSPKNSPLHF TRBJ1-6 12 TRBV27 -
CASSPPGQGYGYTF TRBJ1-2 14 TRBV7-2 -
CASSQRTRGEQYF TRBJ2-7 13 TRBV3-1/TRBV3-2 -
CASSPSGQGNYGYTF TRBJ1-2 15 TRBV6-2/TRBV6-3 -
CASSLGGRYEQYF TRBJ2-7 13 TRBV5-6 once
CASSLGGTGANVLTF TRBJ2-6 15 TRBV7-6 once
CASNQFPGGNQPQHF TRBJ1-5 15 TRBV2 -
CASSFSPGQGSSYNEQFF TRBJ2-1 18 TRBV28 -
CASSSQNRREQYF TRBJ2-7 13 TRBV12-3/TRBV12-4 -
CASSPDVFAITEAFF TRBJ1-1 15 TRBV7-3 -
CASSKGLDYNEQFF TRBJ2-1 14 TRBV19 -
CASSSRGTGDNYGYTF TRBJ1-2 16 TRBV6-5 -
CASSLRGHVYEQYF TRBJ2-7 14 TRBV28 -
CASSAELRAVGNEQFF TRBJ2-1 16 TRBV9 -
CASRDSAGNTIYF TRBJ1-3 13 TRBV2 -
CASSLGPGTNTEAFF TRBJ1-1 15 TRBV5-6 -
CASSPQQGEETQYF TRBJ2-5 14 TRBV7-2 -
CASSQGRDQPQHF TRBJ1-5 13 TRBV3-1/TRBV3-2 few
CASSSRYTGQVNTEAFF TRBJ1-1 17 TRBV7-2 -
CASSLSARGLDQPQHF TRBJ1-5 16 TRBV27 -
CASSQGDEQFF TRBJ2-1 11 TRBV18 -
CASSFGNQPQHF TRBJ1-5 12 TRBV6-2/TRBV6-3 few
CASSEEAGSEAFF TRBJ1-1 13 TRBV6-1 once
CASSLDTPRETQYF TRBJ2-5 14 TRBV5-1 once
CASSFTGLEAFF TRBJ1-1 12 TRBV12-3/TRBV12-4 -
CASSLAGSSYNEQFF TRBJ2-1 15 TRBV7-9 -
CASSLGQIYEQYF TRBJ2-7 13 TRBV5-1 -
CASSLRGGNTEAFF TRBJ1-1 14 TRBV6-4 -
CASSSPGEAGVKFF TRBJ2-1 14 TRBV5-1 -
CASSRVSSNTGELFF TRBJ2-2 15 TRBV18 -
CASSTDRGREAFF TRBJ1-1 13 TRBV19 -
CAMGSTGGLSDTQYF TRBJ2-3 15 TRBV10-3 -
CASSGRGLGTEAFF TRBJ1-1 14 TRBV2 -
CASSLSGPTKDFGARELFF TRBJ2-2 19 TRBV18 -
CASSSLGQPQHF TRBJ1-5 12 TRBV19 -
CASRQELAGDGDTQYF TRBJ2-3 16 TRBV28 -
CASSYSTGGSYNEQFF TRBJ2-1 16 TRBV6-2/TRBV6-3 -
CATSAPGATEQFF TRBJ2-1 13 TRBV24-1 -
CASSQGDSSGNTIYF TRBJ1-3 15 TRBV4-1 -
CASSLRWKGKLTNEKLFF TRBJ1-4 18 TRBV7-8 -
CASSPDRGSVKNIQYF TRBJ2-4 16 TRBV7-3 -
CASSQDRGDEQYF TRBJ2-7 13 TRBV12-3/TRBV12-4 once
CASSLSTGFGTEAFF TRBJ1-1 15 TRBV27 -
CASSSWGTGGVPSSYEQYF TRBJ2-7 19 TRBV5-1 -
CASSYPPDGSSPLHF TRBJ1-6 15 TRBV6-7 -
CASGPRSSGNTIYF TRBJ1-3 14 TRBV27 -
CASRGDRRDSNQPQHF TRBJ1-5 16 TRBV28 -
CASSSGGGGMDNEQFF TRBJ2-1 16 TRBV9 -
CASSNLGGHYGYTF TRBJ1-2 14 TRBV25-1 -
CASSPLGGNTIYF TRBJ1-3 13 TRBV18 -
CASRPGTSLEAFF TRBJ1-1 13 TRBV27 -
CASSLLLGLAKNIQYF TRBJ2-4 16 TRBV7-2 -
CASRSNGRDTEAFF TRBJ1-1 14 TRBV19 -
CATRYGRRFWNEQFF TRBJ2-1 15 TRBV24-1 -
CASTVKYRGNTGELFF TRBJ2-2 16 TRBV7-3 -